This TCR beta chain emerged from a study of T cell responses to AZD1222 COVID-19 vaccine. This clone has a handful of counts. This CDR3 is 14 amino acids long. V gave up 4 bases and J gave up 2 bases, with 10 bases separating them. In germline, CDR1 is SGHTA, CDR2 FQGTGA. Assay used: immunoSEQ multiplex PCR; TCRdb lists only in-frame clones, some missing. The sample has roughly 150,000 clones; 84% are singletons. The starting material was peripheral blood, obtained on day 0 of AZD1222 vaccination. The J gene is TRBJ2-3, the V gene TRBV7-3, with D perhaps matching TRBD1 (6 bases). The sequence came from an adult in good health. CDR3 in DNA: TGTGCCAGCAGCTCGGACAGAGTCACAGATACGCAGTATTTT. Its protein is CASSSDRVTDTQYF.